Below are 12 T cell receptor beta chains sequenced from a single sample in a study of technical replicates of blood from a few donors. Assay: immunoSEQ multiplex PCR; the TCRdb copy retains only in-frame clones and omits some. The table includes 55,000 to 80,000 clones, 93% detected once. Sequenced material: T cells isolated from PBMCs. The receptors were gathered from a human donor in good health.

The genes are TRBV7-8 and TRBJ2-3, with D perhaps TRBD1 (5 bases). V was cut by 5 bases and J by 4 bases, with 13 bases left in between. This CDR3 region has 14 residues. CDR1 SGHVS and CDR2 FQNEAQ come from the germline V gene. The CDR3 DNA follows: TGTGCCAGCAGCGCTAGGACCAGGGCAGATACGCAGTATTTT. The encoded protein is CASSARTRADTQYF.

The chain couples TRBV7-9 to TRBJ2-3; 9 nucleotides match TRBD1. J gave up 5 bases and V 8 bases, and 8 bases lay outside the gene matches. This CDR3 contains 14 residues. Germline CDR1 is SEHNR and CDR2 is FQNEAQ (reference sequence). The CDR3, as DNA: TGTGCCAGCTGCCGGGACAGGGAGATAGATACGCAGTATTTT. Translated, it gives CASCRDREIDTQYF.

This chain joins TRBV18 and TRBJ2-7; the D is unclear. Trimming pared 3 bases from V and 0 bases from J, leaving 15 bases between. This CDR3 contains 16 residues. Germline-derived CDR1 and CDR2 are KGHSH and LQKENI. CDR3 sequence: CASSPYAGPYSYEQYF. The DNA of the CDR3 is TGTGCCAGCTCACCCTATGCAGGCCCTTACTCCTACGAGCAGTACTTC.

V usage is TRBV5-1 and J usage is TRBJ1-1; 8 bases agree with TRBD1. The CDR3 extends over 13 amino acids. V shed 4 bases and J 8 bases; nucleotides not matched to a gene: 7. Germline CDR1 SGHRS, CDR2 YFSETQ. The CDR3 spells CASSDGQGPEAFF. The CDR3 DNA is TGCGCCAGCAGCGACGGACAGGGACCCGAAGCTTTCTTT.

V gene TRBV30 combines with J gene TRBJ2-1, with a weak D call TRBD2 (6 bases). Trimming removed 1 base from V and 2 bases from J, with 15 bases in between. The CDR3 totals 16 residues. CDR1 GTSNPN and CDR2 SVGIG come from the germline V gene (reference sequence). The CDR3 region is CAWSGIGRGTYNEQFF. CDR3 in DNA: TGTGCCTGGAGTGGGATCGGGCGGGGTACCTACAATGAGCAGTTCTTC.

The sample holds one count of this clone. The chain carries TRBV7-2 and TRBJ2-2; 9 positions match TRBD2. The CDR3 consists of 17 residues. The trim removed 3 bases at V and 4 bases at J, leaving 9 bases unmatched. CDR1 SGHTA and CDR2 FQGNSA come from the germline V gene. Here the CDR3 reads CASSFSPAGGLTGELFF. The CDR3 region has the DNA TGTGCCAGCAGCTTTTCACCCGCGGGGGGGCTCACCGGGGAGCTGTTTTTT.

V usage is TRBV5-1 and J usage is TRBJ1-3; D is unclear. CDR1 is SGHRS and CDR2 is YFSETQ in the germline V gene. V was shortened by 5 bases and J by 8 bases, with 14 bases between the two germline ends. This CDR3 contains 13 residues. The DNA of the CDR3 is TGCGCCAGCAGGATGGCTCTGGGCGACACCATATATTTT. Translated: CASRMALGDTIYF.

V gene TRBV20-1 combines with J gene TRBJ1-2, with D unclear. Trimming took off 8 bases at V and 0 bases at J, with 4 bases between the two ends. The germline CDR1 and CDR2 sequences are DFQATT and SNEGSKA (reference sequence). The CDR3 spans 10 residues. In DNA, the CDR3 is TGCAGTATTACTAACTATGGCTACACCTTC. Protein: CSITNYGYTF.

This clone turned up a few times. The rearrangement links TRBV28 to TRBJ2-7, with TRBD2 identical over 12 bases. The CDR3 is 14 residues long. The trim removed 7 bases at V and 3 bases at J, leaving 4 bases unmatched. Germline loops: CDR1 MDHEN, CDR2 SYDVKM. The CDR3: CASTEGLAGYEQYF. The CDR3 DNA follows: TGTGCCAGCACCGAGGGACTAGCGGGCTACGAGCAGTACTTC.

A single count supports this clone. The rearrangement links TRBV9 to TRBJ2-2, with 9 bases aligning to TRBD1. V lost 3 bases to trimming and J lost 3 bases; unmatched junction nucleotides: 9. Germline CDR1 reads SGDLS; CDR2 reads YYNGEE. The CDR3 has 17 residues. The CDR3 DNA is TGTGCCAGCAGCGCCCTCCACAGGGGGCCGCACACCGGGGAGCTGTTTTTT. Translation: CASSALHRGPHTGELFF.

The chain recombines TRBV28 with TRBJ2-7; D is unclear. CDR1 is MDHEN and CDR2 is SYDVKM in the germline V gene. Trimming pared 5 bases from V and 4 bases from J, leaving 12 bases between. The CDR3 is made up of 13 amino acids. CDR3 nucleotides: TGTGCCAGCAGTCTAAGAAGTTCTTACGAGCAGTACTTC. Residues: CASSLRSSYEQYF.

This clone has just a few counts. The chain is built from TRBV30 and TRBJ1-3, with D uncertain. Germline V gene lookup returns CDR1 GTSNPN and CDR2 SVGIG (reference sequence). This CDR3 has 13 amino acids. Deletions cut 1 base from V and 0 bases from J, with 4 bases between. The CDR3 DNA reads as TGTGCCTGGAGTGGTTACTCTGGAAACACCATATATTTT. Translation gives CAWSGYSGNTIYF.